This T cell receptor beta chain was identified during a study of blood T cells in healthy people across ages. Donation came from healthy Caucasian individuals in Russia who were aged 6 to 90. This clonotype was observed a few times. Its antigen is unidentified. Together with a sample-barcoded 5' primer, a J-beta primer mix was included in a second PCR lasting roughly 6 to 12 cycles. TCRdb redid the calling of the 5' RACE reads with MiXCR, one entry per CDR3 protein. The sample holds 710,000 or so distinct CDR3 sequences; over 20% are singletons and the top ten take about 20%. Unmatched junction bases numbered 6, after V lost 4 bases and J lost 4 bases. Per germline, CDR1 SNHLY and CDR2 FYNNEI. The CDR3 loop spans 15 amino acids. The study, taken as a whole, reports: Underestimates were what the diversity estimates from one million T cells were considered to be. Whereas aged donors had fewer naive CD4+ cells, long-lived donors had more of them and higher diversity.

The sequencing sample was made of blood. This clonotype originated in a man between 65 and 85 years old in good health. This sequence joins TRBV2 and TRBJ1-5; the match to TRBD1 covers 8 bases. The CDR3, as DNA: TGTGCCAGCAGTGGACAGGGGATAGGGAATCAGCCCCAGCATTTT. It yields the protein CASSGQGIGNQPQHF.